This paragraph covers one TCR beta chain sequence. Its antigen is currently unknown. The data originate from a study of beta chain features in type 1 diabetes. CDR3 length: 15 residues. Germline V CDR1 and CDR2: ENHRY, SYGVKD. Deletions cut 4 bases from V and 1 base from J, with 13 bases between. Sequenced material consisted of expressed TCRB transcripts (all of the isolated RNA was reverse transcribed). Data came from immunoSEQ multiplex PCR; TCRdb stores just in-frame clones and leaves some out. The sample shows 500,000 to 800,000 clones, around an eighth of them seen only once. A single heparinised blood sample, averaging around 110 mL, was obtained per donor. Sorting that relied on CD45RO/CCR7/CD25/CD127/CD95/CD27 yielded CD4+ naive, central memory, regulatory and stem cell-like memory cells. Overall study findings and caveats: Shorter TCRB CDR3s, moderately but significantly so, were found in Type 1 diabetes patients in all four CD4+ subsets.

The sequencing input was naive CD4+ T cells from blood. This clonotype was obtained from a man aged 30-40 years with type 1 diabetes. The V and J genes are TRBV10-3 and TRBJ1-1, with D possibly matching TRBD1 (5 bases). The CDR3 here is CAISGGLGRNTEAFF. The CDR3 DNA is TGTGCCATCAGTGGGGGACTAGGGAGGAACACTGAAGCTTTCTTT.